This T cell receptor beta chain was retrieved from a study of tumor-infiltrating lymphocytes in localized non-small cell lung cancer. Clones were read by immunoSEQ multiplex PCR, and TCRdb kept only the in-frame ones, dropping some. The sample lists 15,000 to 20,000 clones, roughly 76% occurring once. V gave up 5 bases and J gave up 8 bases; unmatched junction bases: 14. Germline CDR1 and CDR2: SGHAT and FQNNGV. The CDR3 extends over 16 amino acids. The chain employs TRBV11-2 and TRBJ2-1, with 8 positions matching TRBD2. The origin of this receptor is a human donor with non-small cell lung cancer. The sample comprised lung tumor tissue. This CDR3 reads CASSLMSGSLIDEQFF. DNA for the CDR3: TGTGCCAGCAGCCTTATGAGCGGGAGTTTAATTGATGAGCAGTTCTTC.